The 31 T cell receptor beta chains below come from one sample, sequenced in a study of blood T cell repertoires in COVID-19. Clones were read by immunoSEQ multiplex PCR, and TCRdb kept only the in-frame ones, dropping some. The table includes 150,000 to 200,000 clones, around four fifths detected once. The sample taken for sequencing was peripheral blood. Receptors originate from a man between 60 and 75 years old with COVID-19, enrolled during active disease.

The chain has TRBV7-9 and TRBJ2-1; 13 bases line up with TRBD2. With V trimmed by 2 bases and J by 8 bases, 9 bases remained unmatched. Germline CDR1 SEHNR, CDR2 FQNEAQ (reference sequence). CDR3 length: 17 residues. CDR3 in amino acids: CASSLRLGTSGTDEQFF. The CDR3 coding sequence is TGTGCCAGCAGCTTAAGGTTAGGGACTAGCGGGACCGATGAGCAGTTCTTC.

This clone was detected a few times. The gene calls are TRBV24-1 and TRBJ1-5, with a weak D call TRBD1 (5 bases). CDR3 length equals 17 residues. V lost 3 bases and J lost 0, with 14 bases in between. Per the germline V gene, CDR1 is KGHDR and CDR2 is SFDVKD. The CDR3 nucleotides are TGTGCCACCAGTGATGGGGCCTCCGGTTATAGCAATCAGCCCCAGCATTTT. As protein: CATSDGASGYSNQPQHF.

This clone was seen a single time. The gene calls are TRBV6-2 or TRBV6-3 and TRBJ2-6, with 7 bases lining up with TRBD2. Germline CDR1 MNHEY, CDR2 SVGEGT. The CDR3 totals 16 residues. Trimming cost V 0 bases and J 4 bases; bases outside gene matches: 3. This CDR3 reads CASSYSGGTGANVLTF. CDR3 DNA sequence: TGTGCCAGCAGTTACTCGGGAGGGACCGGGGCCAACGTCCTGACTTTC.

The gene calls are TRBV2 and TRBJ2-7, with 8 bases fitting TRBD1. Germline assignment: CDR1 SNHLY and CDR2 FYNNEI. The CDR3 length is 17 residues. Trimming cost V 2 bases and J 4 bases; bases outside gene matches: 13. The CDR3 is CASSEQRGAGGWYEQYF. The CDR3, as DNA: TGTGCCAGCAGTGAACAACGCGGGGCAGGGGGCTGGTACGAGCAGTACTTC. The complete variable domain, with remaining parts taken from reference TRBV2 and TRBJ2-7, reads EPEVTQTPSHQVTQMGQEVILRCVPISNHLYFYWYRQILGQKVEFLVSFYNNEISEKSEIFDDQFSVERPDGSNFTLKIRSTKLEDSAMYFCASSEQRGAGGWYEQYFGPGTRLTVT.

The CDR3 DNA reads as TGTGCCAGCAGTCAAGGGACAGGGGGCCGGCTTAATGGCTACACCTTC. This sequence encodes CASSQGTGGRLNGYTF. The chain joins TRBV27 to TRBJ1-2; 12 nucleotides align to TRBD1. The CDR3 is 16 residues long. V gave up 5 bases and J gave up 6 bases; unmatched junction bases: 10. Germline V gene sequence: CDR1 MNHEY, CDR2 SMNVEV (reference sequence).

V usage is TRBV5-1 and J usage is TRBJ2-1, with 7 bases fitting TRBD2. Germline V gives CDR1 SGHRS, CDR2 YFSETQ. The length of the CDR3 is 14 residues. The V segment lost 4 bases and the J segment 3 bases; nucleotides outside the gene matches: 4. The chain's CDR3 is CASSDASGYNEQFF. The DNA for the CDR3 is TGCGCCAGCAGCGATGCTAGCGGCTACAATGAGCAGTTCTTC.

The count of this clone is one. The V call is TRBV4-1, the J call TRBJ2-1, with a weak D call TRBD2 (5 bases). Trimming removed 1 base at V and 8 bases at J, with 15 bases between. This CDR3 contains 15 residues. The germline gives CDR1 MGHRA, CDR2 YSYEKL. The chain's CDR3 is CASSQALGGGDEQFF. The CDR3 DNA reads TGCGCCAGCAGCCAAGCACTAGGAGGTGGAGATGAGCAGTTCTTC.

This clone turned up a few times. This chain joins TRBV18 and TRBJ1-5; D is unresolved. CDR3 length: 13 residues. The germline gives CDR1 KGHSH, CDR2 LQKENI. The V end was cut by 2 bases, the J end by 5 bases, with 7 bases between. This CDR3 reads CASSPYEDQPQHF. The DNA for the CDR3 is TGTGCCAGCTCACCATATGAGGATCAGCCCCAGCATTTT.

The chain joins TRBV3-1 (or the pseudogene TRBV3-2) to TRBJ1-1, with 10 bases aligning to TRBD1. V lost 5 bases, J lost 5 bases, and 5 bases stayed unmatched. Germline lookup yields CDR1 LGHDT and CDR2 YNNKEL (reference sequence). CDR3 length equals 14 residues. The CDR3 spells CASSSRDRGTEAFF. The DNA of the CDR3 is TGTGCCAGCAGCTCCCGGGACAGGGGAACTGAAGCTTTCTTT.

The chain carries TRBV5-1 and TRBJ1-5, with D perhaps TRBD1 (5 bases). V was cut by 1 base and J by 5 bases, with 10 bases left in between. This CDR3 comprises 14 residues. The germline CDR1 and CDR2 sequences are SGHRS and YFSETQ. The CDR3 region is CASSLRQGDQPQHF. CDR3 nucleotides: TGCGCCAGCAGCTTGCGGCAGGGCGATCAGCCCCAGCATTTT.

The chain recombines TRBV7-8 with TRBJ1-2; D uncertain. V lost 2 bases and J lost 4, with 11 bases in between. This CDR3 contains 14 residues. CDR1 and CDR2 from the germline V gene are SGHVS and FQNEAQ. The CDR3 DNA is TGTGCCAGCAGCTTATCGGCGGGAAGCTATGGCTACACCTTC. This gives the protein CASSLSAGSYGYTF.

This chain joins TRBV7-2 and TRBJ2-5; TRBD2 matches at 7 bases. The junction had 4 bases not matched to a gene; V was cut back by 11 bases and J by 4 bases. The V gene's germline CDR1 is SGHTA and CDR2 FQGNSA. The CDR3 contains 11 residues. The CDR3 reads CAEKRGETQYF. CDR3 in DNA: TGTGCCGAAAAGCGGGGAGAGACCCAGTACTTC.

The chain carries TRBV4-1 and TRBJ2-7; D is possibly TRBD2 (6 bases). Trimming left V 1 base short and J 3 bases short, with 10 bases between. The CDR3 has 14 amino acids. Germline V gene data show CDR1 as MGHRA and CDR2 as YSYEKL. The CDR3 loop reads CASSQGRALYEQYF. The CDR3 DNA sequence: TGCGCCAGCAGCCAAGGGAGGGCCCTCTACGAGCAGTACTTC.

This chain joins TRBV30 and TRBJ1-2, with a weak D call TRBD1 (6 bases). V lost 7 bases and J 2 bases, leaving 11 bases between the germline ends. Germline V gives CDR1 GTSNPN, CDR2 SVGIG (reference sequence). The length of the CDR3 is 12 residues. CDR3 DNA sequence: TGTGCCTTCCGGACAGCAAACTATGGCTACACCTTC. It specifies CAFRTANYGYTF.

This chain connects TRBV28 to TRBJ1-2; D is possibly TRBD1 (5 bases). CDR1 and CDR2 from the germline V gene are MDHEN and SYDVKM. The germline V and J ends were trimmed by 8 bases and 3 bases, with 37 bases remaining between them. The CDR3 has 21 residues. Written as DNA, the CDR3 is TGTGCCAGCCAAGGGGTGGCTGTCACACGAAATAAGATCCCGGGTTACTATGGCTACACCTTC. This gives the protein CASQGVAVTRNKIPGYYGYTF.

The chain joins TRBV4-1 to TRBJ2-1, with 9 bases matching TRBD1. Germline loops: CDR1 MGHRA, CDR2 YSYEKL. The CDR3 spans 16 residues. The ends lost 0 bases at V and 7 bases at J; junction bases unmatched: 7. CDR3 region: CASSQDRGQGINEQFF. In DNA, the CDR3 is TGCGCCAGCAGCCAAGATCGCGGACAGGGGATTAATGAGCAGTTCTTC.

The gene calls are TRBV4-1 and TRBJ2-3, with TRBD1 matching 11 bases. The CDR3 totals 15 residues. From germline, CDR1 is MGHRA and CDR2 YSYEKL. V shed 3 bases, J shed 4 bases, and the junction held 3 bases outside the gene matches. The CDR3 DNA reads TGCGCCAGCAGCCATAAGGGACAGGGGGCAGATACGCAGTATTTT. Protein product: CASSHKGQGADTQYF.

The rearrangement uses TRBV28 and TRBJ2-4; D remains ambiguous. The CDR3 is 16 residues long. Germline V gene lookup returns CDR1 MDHEN and CDR2 SYDVKM. With 2 bases removed from V and 0 bases from J, the gap between germline ends came to 11 bases. The CDR3 bases are TGTGCCAGCAGTTTACTAGGATCCTCAGCCAAAAACATTCAGTACTTC. Translated, it gives CASSLLGSSAKNIQYF.

There are a few counts of this clone. Other DNA sequences within the sample encode an identical CDR3. The chain is built from TRBV3-1 (or the pseudogene TRBV3-2) and TRBJ2-2; 10 bases fit TRBD2. CDR3 length: 16 amino acids. V lost 2 bases, J lost 4 bases, and 4 bases stayed unmatched. CDR1 LGHDT and CDR2 YNNKEL come from the germline V gene (reference sequence). CDR3 amino acids: CASSQPSGSSTGELFF. In DNA form, the CDR3 reads TGTGCCAGCAGCCAACCTAGCGGGAGTTCCACCGGGGAGCTGTTTTTT.

The rearrangement uses TRBV6-6 and TRBJ2-3; 8 bases agree with TRBD2. V shed 8 bases, J shed 0 bases, and the junction held 31 bases outside the gene matches. The CDR3 is 23 amino acids. Germline V CDR1 and CDR2: MNHNY, SVGAGI (reference sequence). The CDR3 DNA sequence: TGTGCCAGCGGCTCCGGGAGCGGGAGAAACGGCGTCGCGGCCGAATCTAGCACAGATACGCAGTATTTT. Translating it yields CASGSGSGRNGVAAESSTDTQYF.

J is TRBJ1-1 and V is TRBV18, with a tentative D call TRBD1 (5 bases). This CDR3 region has 13 residues. Germline CDR1 is KGHSH and CDR2 is LQKENI. The V gene lost 4 bases and the J gene lost 1 base, with 7 bases spanning the gap. CDR3 amino acids: CASSLDRNTEAFF. CDR3 coding DNA: TGTGCCAGCTCACTCGACAGGAACACTGAAGCTTTCTTT.

This CDR3 reads CASSQDGENGYTF. Written as DNA, the CDR3 is TGTGCCAGCAGCCAAGATGGAGAGAATGGCTACACCTTC. The chain employs TRBV3-1 (or the pseudogene TRBV3-2) and TRBJ1-2; D unclear. The V end lost 0 bases, the J end lost 6 bases, and 8 bases lay between the germline ends. In germline, CDR1 is LGHDT, CDR2 YNNKEL (reference sequence). The CDR3 loop spans 13 amino acids.

The chain employs TRBV6-5 and TRBJ2-7; TRBD1 is a possible D gene (7 bases). Germline CDR1 and CDR2: MNHEY and SVGAGI. There are 14 residues in the CDR3. Between the trimmed V and J ends, which lost 4 bases and 1 base, there was a span of 11 bases. The DNA of the CDR3 is TGTGCCAGCAGTTGGACAGGACTATCCTACGAGCAGTACTTC. Amino acids: CASSWTGLSYEQYF.

This clone was seen a handful of times. This rearrangement joins TRBV5-1 to TRBJ2-7; D possibly corresponds to TRBD2 (6 bases). The CDR3 runs to 14 residues. The germline V and J ends were trimmed by 4 bases and 5 bases, with 16 bases remaining between them. CDR1 and CDR2 from the germline V gene are SGHRS and YFSETQ. CDR3 DNA: TGCGCCAGCAGCCCGACTAGTGCGGGCCACGAGCAGTACTTC. It encodes CASSPTSAGHEQYF.

The chain joins TRBV27 to TRBJ2-3; weak D call: TRBD2 (7 bases). CDR1 and CDR2 (germline): MNHEY, SMNVEV (reference sequence). V was pared by 8 bases and J by 2 bases, with 17 bases between. The CDR3 has 15 residues. The CDR3 DNA is TGTGCCAGCGGGGTAGGGGGAGGGTTCACAGATACGCAGTATTTT. Its translation is CASGVGGGFTDTQYF.

V usage is TRBV4-2 and J usage is TRBJ1-2; TRBD1 agrees at 7 bases. Losses at the gene ends were 0 bases for V and 10 bases for J; bases not matched to a gene: 8. This CDR3 is built from 14 residues. Looked up from germline, CDR1 is LGHNA and CDR2 is YNFKEQ. CDR3 nucleotides: TGTGCCAGCAGCCAAGAACAGGGGAGGAAGGCCTACACCTTC. It encodes CASSQEQGRKAYTF.

This clone was observed a single time. The rearrangement links TRBV16 to TRBJ1-2; D uncertain. The germline V gene encodes CDR1 KGHSY and CDR2 FQNENV. The CDR3 runs 15 residues. V lost 0 bases and J lost 7, with 15 bases in between. CDR3 DNA: TGTGCCAGCAGCCAATCAAAAGCGGGTGGGTCTGGCTACACCTTC. Residues: CASSQSKAGGSGYTF.

The V call is TRBV6-5, the J call TRBJ2-2; 8 nucleotides align to TRBD1. This CDR3 comprises 15 residues. V dropped 6 bases and J dropped 3; count of bases not matched to a gene: 6. Germline CDR1 and CDR2: MNHEY and SVGAGI. CDR3 loop: CASSLRGRDTGELFF. The CDR3 coding sequence is TGTGCCAGCAGCCTCAGGGGGCGCGACACCGGGGAGCTGTTTTTT.

This clone was recorded once. The chain employs TRBV30 and TRBJ1-2; no firm D call. Trimming removed 2 bases from V and 4 bases from J, with 11 bases in between. The germline gives CDR1 GTSNPN, CDR2 SVGIG (reference sequence). The CDR3 is 13 residues long. DNA of the CDR3: TGTGCCTGGAGTTGGAGTGAGGGCTATGGCTACACCTTC. The encoded protein is CAWSWSEGYGYTF.

About this clone itself: The same CDR3 also results from other DNA sequences found in this sample. V is TRBV29-1 and J is TRBJ1-5, with 9 bases that match TRBD1. Germline CDR1 is SQVTM and CDR2 is ANQGSEA. The CDR3 is 13 amino acids. V shed 4 bases, J shed 7 bases, and the junction held 5 bases outside the gene matches. CDR3 protein: CSVGTGVGQPQHF. The CDR3, as DNA: TGCAGCGTTGGGACAGGGGTGGGACAGCCCCAGCATTTT.

The V and J genes are TRBV7-2 and TRBJ1-5, with D possibly being TRBD1 (5 bases). The CDR3 runs to 14 residues. The V end lost 4 bases, the J end lost 7 bases, and 14 bases lay between the germline ends. Germline V gene lookup returns CDR1 SGHTA and CDR2 FQGNSA. CDR3 bases: TGTGCCAGCAGCTCTGGAACCTCAGGGCAGCCCCAGCATTTT. This gives the protein CASSSGTSGQPQHF.